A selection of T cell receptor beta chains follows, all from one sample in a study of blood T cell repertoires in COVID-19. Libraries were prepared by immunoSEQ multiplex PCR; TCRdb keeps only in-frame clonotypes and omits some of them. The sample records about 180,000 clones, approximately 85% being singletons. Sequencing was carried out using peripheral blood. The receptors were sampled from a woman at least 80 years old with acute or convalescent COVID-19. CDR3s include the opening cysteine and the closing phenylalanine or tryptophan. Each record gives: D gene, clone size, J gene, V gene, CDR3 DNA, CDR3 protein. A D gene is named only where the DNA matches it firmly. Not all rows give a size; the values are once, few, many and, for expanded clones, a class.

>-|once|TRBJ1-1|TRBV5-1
TGCGCCAGCAGCTTGGCCGGAGAACCATTGGCTTTCTTT
CASSLAGEPLAFF
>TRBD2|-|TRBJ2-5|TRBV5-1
TGCGCCAGCAGCCTTCGGGGGGAGGAGACCCAGTACTTC
CASSLRGEETQYF
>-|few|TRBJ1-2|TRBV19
TGTGCCAGTAGTATAGATCAAGGGGTGGATGGCTACACCTTC
CASSIDQGVDGYTF
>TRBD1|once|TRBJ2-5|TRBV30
TGTGCCTGGAGTCGCGACAGGGCCGTATTCCAAGAGACCCAGTACTTC
CAWSRDRAVFQETQYF
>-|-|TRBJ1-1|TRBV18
TGTGCCAGCTCGGGGGGACTGAACACTGAAGCTTTCTTT
CASSGGLNTEAFF
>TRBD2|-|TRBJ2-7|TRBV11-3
TGTGCCAGCAGCTCTCGGACTAGCGGGAGCAAGCAGTACTTC
CASSSRTSGSKQYF
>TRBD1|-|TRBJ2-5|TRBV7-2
TGTGCCAGCAGCCTTTATCCGGGACAGGGGGGAGTGACCCAGTACTTC
CASSLYPGQGGVTQYF
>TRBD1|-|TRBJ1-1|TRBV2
TGTGCCAGCACGAGGACAGGGTCAACCGAAGCTTTCTTT
CASTRTGSTEAFF
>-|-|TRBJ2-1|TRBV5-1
TGCGCCAGCAGCTTGGACAGGGCTACGGGGCAGTTCTTC
CASSLDRATGQFF
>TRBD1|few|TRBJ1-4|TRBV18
TGTGCCAGCTCGCAACCAGCCGACAGGGTCCGGGAAAAACTGTTTTTT
CASSQPADRVREKLFF
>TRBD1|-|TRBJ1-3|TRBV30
TGTGCCTGGAGGGCCAGGGGGCTCGGAAACACCATATATTTT
CAWRARGLGNTIYF
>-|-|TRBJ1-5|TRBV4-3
TGCGCCAGCAGCCAACAGAGTGCGGGAAGGCAGCCCCAGCATTTT
CASSQQSAGRQPQHF
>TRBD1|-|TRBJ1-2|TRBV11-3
TGTGCCAGCAGCATCACAGAGAGGAGACAGGGTTGCTATGGCTACACCTTC
CASSITERRQGCYGYTF
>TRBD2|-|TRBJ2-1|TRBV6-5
TGTGCCAGCAGAGGTCCAGGCGGGAGGGAACCTGAGCAGTTCTTC
CASRGPGGREPEQFF
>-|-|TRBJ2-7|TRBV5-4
TGTGCCAGCAGCTTGGACCCGACGGGGGAGCAGTACTTC
CASSLDPTGEQYF
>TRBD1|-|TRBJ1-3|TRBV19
TGTGCCAGTAGCCAACAGGGGGTCAGCTCTGGAAACACCATATATTTT
CASSQQGVSSGNTIYF
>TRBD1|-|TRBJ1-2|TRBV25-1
TGTGCCAGCAGTCGGGACAGGGCCCATGGCTACACCTTC
CASSRDRAHGYTF
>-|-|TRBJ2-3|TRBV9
TGTGCCAGCAGCGTAGGTGTGGGCCCGGCGACAGATACGCAGTATTTT
CASSVGVGPATDTQYF
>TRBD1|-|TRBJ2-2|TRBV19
TGTGCCAGTAGTATAGGAGGGGGCGCGAACACCGGGGAGCTGTTTTTT
CASSIGGGANTGELFF
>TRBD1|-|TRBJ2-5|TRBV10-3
TGTGCCACCACCGCTGGGACAGAAGAGACCCAGTACTTC
CATTAGTEETQYF
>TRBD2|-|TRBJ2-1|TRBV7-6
TGTGCCAGCAGCTTAGTTGCGGGAGGGGCCTACAATGAGCAGTTCTTC
CASSLVAGGAYNEQFF
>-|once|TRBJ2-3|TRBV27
TGTGCCAGCAGTTTATCGGCGGGAACCGGGAATACGCAGTATTTT
CASSLSAGTGNTQYF
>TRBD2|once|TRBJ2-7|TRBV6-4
TGTGCCAGCGCGGCCTTTGCGGGAGATGGGAACGAGCAGTACTTC
CASAAFAGDGNEQYF
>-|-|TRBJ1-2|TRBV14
TGTGCCAGCAGCCAAGAGCCCCCCGTGGAGGGAACCCGCTTCTATGGCTACACCTTC
CASSQEPPVEGTRFYGYTF
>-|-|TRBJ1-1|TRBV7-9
TGTGCCAGCAGCTGGGGACAGAACACTGAAGCTTTCTTT
CASSWGQNTEAFF
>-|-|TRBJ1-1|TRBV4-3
TGCGCCAGCAGCCAAGAACCAGCGGGGCCCCTGAACACTGAAGCTTTCTTT
CASSQEPAGPLNTEAFF
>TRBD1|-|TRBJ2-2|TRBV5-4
TGTGCCAGCAGCTTGGCGGGACAGCGCGGGGAGCTGTTTTTT
CASSLAGQRGELFF
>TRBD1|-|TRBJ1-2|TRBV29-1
TGCAGCGTTGAACACACAGGGGATTCGTATGGCTACACCTTC
CSVEHTGDSYGYTF
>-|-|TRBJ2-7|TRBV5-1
TGCGCCAGCGGCGGAGCAGGGTACGAGCAGTACTTC
CASGGAGYEQYF
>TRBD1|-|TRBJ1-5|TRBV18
TGTGCCAGCGCAGGGGGCGCAGGCAATCAGCCCCAGCATTTT
CASAGGAGNQPQHF
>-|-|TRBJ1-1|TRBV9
TGTGCCAGCAGCGAGGGGGGGACGGTGAACACTGAAGCTTTCTTT
CASSEGGTVNTEAFF
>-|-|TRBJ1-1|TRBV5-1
TGCGCCAGCAGTTTGCATACTGAAGCTTTCTTT
CASSLHTEAFF
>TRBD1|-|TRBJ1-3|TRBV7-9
TGTGCCAGCAGCGCGGGACAGCACTCTGGAAACACCATATATTTT
CASSAGQHSGNTIYF
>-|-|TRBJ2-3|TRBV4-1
TGCGCCAGCAGCCTATCCCCGGGGGCAGATACGCAGTATTTT
CASSLSPGADTQYF
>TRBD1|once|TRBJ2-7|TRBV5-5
TGTGCCAGCAGCGGACAGGGGATCGCCTACGAGCAGTACTTC
CASSGQGIAYEQYF
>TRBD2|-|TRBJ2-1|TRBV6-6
TGTGCCAGCAGTCAGACTAGCGGGGTTACGTACGGCAATGAGCAGTTCTTC
CASSQTSGVTYGNEQFF
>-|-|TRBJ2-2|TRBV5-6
TGTGCCAGCAGCTTGCCCGGCACCGGGGAGCTGTTTTTT
CASSLPGTGELFF
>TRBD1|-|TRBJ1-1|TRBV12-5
TGTGCTAGTGGTTGGGAACAGGGGGTAATTGAAGCTTTCTTT
CASGWEQGVIEAFF
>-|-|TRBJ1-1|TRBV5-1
TGCGCCAGCAGCTTGTGGGAGGTTGGAACTGAAGCTTTCTTT
CASSLWEVGTEAFF
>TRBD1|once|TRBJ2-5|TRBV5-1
TGCGCCAGCAGCTTGGCCGGGACAGGGAAAGAGACCCAGTACTTC
CASSLAGTGKETQYF
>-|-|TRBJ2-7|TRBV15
TGTGCCACCAGCAGAGGGGGCAGTACCTACGAGCAGTACTTC
CATSRGGSTYEQYF